The 24 T cell receptor beta chains in this list originate from one sample, sequenced in a study of beta chain features in type 1 diabetes. General study findings and limits: There was a moderate but significant shortening of TCRB CDR3s in all four CD4+ subsets of Type 1 diabetes patients.

Isolated RNA was reverse transcribed in full, so expressed TCRB transcripts were sequenced. Assay: immunoSEQ multiplex PCR; the TCRdb copy retains only in-frame clones and omits some. The sample records around 360,000 clones, roughly 12% being singletons. Antigens of these TCRs are unknown. The material sequenced was naive CD4+ T cells from blood. Source of these receptors: a woman younger than 35 with type 1 diabetes.

The chain has TRBV4-3 and TRBJ1-1, with D unclear. There are 14 residues in the CDR3. Germline V CDR1 and CDR2: LGHNA, YSLEER. V gave up 0 bases and J gave up 2 bases, with 7 bases separating them. CDR3 amino acids: CASSQEKLNTEAFF. The CDR3 DNA is TGCGCCAGCAGCCAAGAGAAGCTTAACACTGAAGCTTTCTTT.

This clone was counted only a few times. The chain combines TRBV27 with TRBJ1-1; D call uncertain. The CDR3 length is 11 residues. CDR1 is MNHEY and CDR2 is SMNVEV in the germline V gene (reference sequence). Trimming removed 10 bases at V and 5 bases at J, with 11 bases between. CDR3 coding DNA: TGTGCCACCGGAGGGCCGACTGAAGCTTTCTTT. Protein: CATGGPTEAFF.

The chain joins TRBV14 to TRBJ2-3, with 7 bases that match TRBD1. CDR3 length: 16 amino acids. V was clipped by 2 bases and J by 0 bases; unmatched bases: 5. Germline lookup yields CDR1 SGHDN and CDR2 FVKESK. The CDR3 region is CASSQLTGVSTDTQYF. The CDR3 region has the DNA TGTGCCAGCAGCCAACTTACAGGGGTTAGCACAGATACGCAGTATTTT.

The rearrangement uses TRBV4-1 and TRBJ2-1; 10 bases match TRBD2. Trimming took 5 bases from V and 7 from J; bases not matched to a gene: 8. This CDR3 is 15 amino acids long. Germline CDR1 MGHRA, CDR2 YSYEKL. DNA of the CDR3: TGCGCCAGCAGCTCCCTAGCGGGGGTGGGGAATGAGCAGTTCTTC. It codes for CASSSLAGVGNEQFF.

J is TRBJ2-7 and V is TRBV25-1, with 10 bases lining up with TRBD1. The V gene end was trimmed by 2 bases and the J gene end by 7 bases; junction bases not matched to a gene: 8. The CDR3 loop spans 15 amino acids. CDR1 is MGHDK and CDR2 is SYGVNS in the germline V gene. The CDR3 nucleotides are TGTGCCAGCAGTGAAGTTGAGACAGGGGGCAGAGAGCAGTACTTC. Translation gives CASSEVETGGREQYF.

The chain couples TRBV30 to TRBJ2-5; the match to TRBD2 covers 11 bases. This CDR3 region has 13 residues. Germline CDR1 is GTSNPN and CDR2 is SVGIG (reference sequence). Trimming took 7 bases from V and 4 from J; bases not matched to a gene: 5. The DNA of the CDR3 is TGTGCCTCTACACTAGCGGGAGCAGAGACCCAGTACTTC. This codes for CASTLAGAETQYF.

The genes are TRBV7-2 and TRBJ2-5, with a tentative D call TRBD2 (7 bases). From germline, CDR1 is SGHTA and CDR2 FQGNSA. The CDR3 is made up of 13 amino acids. The V end was cut by 7 bases, the J end by 5 bases, with 14 bases between. CDR3: CASKRGGGETQYF. The CDR3 DNA is TGTGCCAGCAAAAGGGGAGGGGGGGAGACCCAGTACTTC.

There are a few counts of this clone. The V and J genes are TRBV11-2 and TRBJ1-3; the D gene is possibly TRBD1 (5 bases). Trimming cost V 5 bases and J 2 bases, with 13 bases left between them. The CDR3 spans 15 residues. Per germline, CDR1 SGHAT and CDR2 FQNNGV. CDR3 bases: TGTGCCAGCAGCGCCATGCGGGGCCCTGGAAACACCATATATTTT. Protein: CASSAMRGPGNTIYF.

V and J are TRBV2 and TRBJ2-2, with D unresolved. V gave up 4 bases and J gave up 4 bases, with 19 bases separating them. The CDR3 runs 17 residues. Germline assignment: CDR1 SNHLY and CDR2 FYNNEI. This CDR3 is CASSAPSARKTTGELFF. The CDR3, as DNA: TGTGCCAGCAGTGCCCCTTCAGCTAGAAAAACCACCGGGGAGCTGTTTTTT.

The chain carries TRBV30 and TRBJ2-7; 9 bases are shared with TRBD1. CDR3 length equals 12 residues. CDR1 and CDR2 (germline): GTSNPN, SVGIG (reference sequence). With 5 bases clipped from V and 5 bases from J, the junction kept 4 bases outside the gene matches. DNA of the CDR3: TGTGCCTGGGGGACAGGGCACAACGAGCAGTACTTC. The encoded protein is CAWGTGHNEQYF.

This clone showed up just a few times. The chain is built from TRBV7-2 and TRBJ1-5, with 10 bases aligning to TRBD1. With 5 bases clipped from V and 5 bases from J, the junction kept 9 bases outside the gene matches. The CDR3 covers 16 residues. CDR1 SGHTA and CDR2 FQGNSA come from the germline V gene. This CDR3 is CASSLQTGTGDQPQHF. In DNA, the CDR3 is TGTGCCAGCAGCCTTCAGACAGGGACAGGGGATCAGCCCCAGCATTTT.

This chain links TRBV5-1 with TRBJ2-7; D is undetermined. Trimming cost V 9 bases and J 0 bases, with 19 bases left between them. CDR1 and CDR2 from the germline V gene are SGHRS and YFSETQ. The CDR3 covers 15 residues. The CDR3 is CATSLRDSSSYEQYF. For the CDR3, the DNA is TGCGCCACCTCCCTCCGAGACTCAAGCTCCTACGAGCAGTACTTC.

The chain couples TRBV4-2 to TRBJ1-5; 8 bases agree with TRBD1. The ends lost 1 base at V and 7 bases at J; junction bases unmatched: 12. There are 17 residues in the CDR3. Germline V gene data show CDR1 as LGHNA and CDR2 as YNFKEQ. The CDR3 here is CASSQALLSGGGQPQHF. Here the CDR3 DNA reads TGTGCCAGCAGCCAAGCCCTCCTCTCAGGGGGCGGCCAGCCCCAGCATTTT.

This clone turned up a few times. Mismatch with germline at one junction end may stem from a read error. The chain links TRBV7-7 to TRBJ2-1; D perhaps matches TRBD1 (5 bases). Germline lookup yields CDR1 SSHAT and CDR2 FNYEAQ (reference sequence). CDR3 length: 13 amino acids. CDR3 coding DNA: TGTGCTAGCAGCTCCCGGCCCTCCAGGGTTCAGTTCTTC. This encodes CASSSRPSRVQFF.

This CDR3 reads CSAPRQTEQYF. CDR3 bases: TGCAGTGCTCCCCGACAAACCGAGCAGTACTTC. The chain joins TRBV20-1 to TRBJ2-7; no definite D call. The CDR3 has 11 amino acids. The germline V and J ends were trimmed by 5 bases and 6 bases, with 11 bases remaining between them. CDR1 is DFQATT and CDR2 is SNEGSKA in the germline V gene (reference sequence).

This clone was seen a handful of times. This chain joins TRBV7-9 and TRBJ2-7; D may be TRBD1 (6 bases). The CDR3 has 17 amino acids. Per the germline V gene, CDR1 is SEHNR and CDR2 is FQNEAQ (reference sequence). Trimming shortened V by 1 base and J by 2 bases, and 18 bases separated the two germline ends. The CDR3 DNA is TGTGCCAGCAGCTTAGTGGGTAGGGGGTGGCCGACCTACGAGCAGTACTTC. This gives the protein CASSLVGRGWPTYEQYF.

The table lists this clone with a few counts. This sequence joins TRBV18 and TRBJ2-1; D might be TRBD2 (6 bases). Trimming removed 10 bases from V and 6 bases from J, with 22 bases in between. From germline, CDR1 is KGHSH and CDR2 LQKENI. CDR3 length equals 15 residues. CDR3 region: CATRIKGLTSNEQFF. In nucleotides, the CDR3 is TGTGCCACCAGAATAAAGGGACTGACTTCCAATGAGCAGTTCTTC.

This sequence joins TRBV30 and TRBJ1-5, with unresolved D. CDR1 and CDR2 (germline): GTSNPN, SVGIG (reference sequence). The V gene lost 3 bases and the J gene lost 7 bases, with 16 bases spanning the gap. This CDR3 is 14 amino acids long. The CDR3 DNA sequence: TGTGCCTGGAGCGTCCCTGCGGCACCGCAGCCCCAGCATTTT. The encoded protein is CAWSVPAAPQPQHF.

The chain uses TRBV5-1 and TRBJ2-7; D perhaps matches TRBD2 (6 bases). The germline V and J ends were trimmed by 5 bases and 7 bases, with 16 bases remaining between them. The germline V gene encodes CDR1 SGHRS and CDR2 YFSETQ. The length of the CDR3 is 13 residues. Written as DNA, the CDR3 is TGCGCCAGCAGTTCCCAACCGGGAGAGGAGCAGTACTTC. This codes for CASSSQPGEEQYF.

This clone was seen a few times. The chain is built from TRBV7-2 and TRBJ2-1; 12 nucleotides match TRBD2. The V gene's germline CDR1 is SGHTA and CDR2 FQGNSA. This CDR3 spans 15 amino acids. V was clipped by 2 bases and J by 8 bases; unmatched bases: 4. CDR3: CASSLRLAGADEQFF. The CDR3, as DNA: TGTGCCAGCAGCTTACGACTAGCGGGAGCGGATGAGCAGTTCTTC.

This clone was counted between two and nine times. The CDR3 DNA is TGTGCCACCAGCACGGGACTAGCGGCGAGACATGGGGATGAGCAGTTCTTC. Its protein product is CATSTGLAARHGDEQFF. The rearrangement uses TRBV15 and TRBJ2-1; 11 nucleotides match TRBD2. CDR3 size: 17 residues. V was clipped by 4 bases and J by 8 bases; unmatched bases: 13. Germline V CDR1 and CDR2: LNHNV, YYDKDF (reference sequence).

J is TRBJ1-2 and V is TRBV6-5; D is perhaps TRBD1 (5 bases). Germline V gene sequence: CDR1 MNHEY, CDR2 SVGAGI. The CDR3 spans 15 residues. The V end was cut by 7 bases, the J end by 0 bases, with 15 bases between. The CDR3 region has the DNA TGTGCCAGCACCAAAGGCGGGGCAGCTAACTATGGCTACACCTTC. Translated: CASTKGGAANYGYTF.

The gene calls are TRBV19 and TRBJ1-5; 9 bases are a match to TRBD1. This CDR3 region has 15 residues. V shed 8 bases, J shed 1 base, and the junction held 6 bases outside the gene matches. Germline CDR1 is LNHDA and CDR2 is SQIVND (reference sequence). This CDR3 is CASVRDRDSNQPQHF. DNA of the CDR3: TGTGCCAGTGTACGGGACAGGGACAGCAATCAGCCCCAGCATTTT.

This clone was counted a few times. CDR3 DNA: TGTGCCAGTAGTGGCCCCCATTTACGGGACACTGAAGCTTTCTTT. It translates to CASSGPHLRDTEAFF. The chain links TRBV19 to TRBJ1-1; no clear D gene. CDR1 LNHDA and CDR2 SQIVND come from the germline V gene (reference sequence). With 5 bases removed from V and 3 bases from J, the gap between germline ends came to 16 bases. This CDR3 is built from 15 residues.